Shown below are 5 T cell receptor beta chains from a single sample sequenced in a study of blood T cells in healthy people across ages. The second PCR ran 7 to 11 cycles with a sample-barcoded 5' primer and J-beta primers. TCRdb re-called the 5' RACE reads with MiXCR, one entry per CDR3 protein. The sample has about 1,500,000 distinct CDR3 sequences; about 40% are singletons. The sequencing sample was made of blood. The receptors originated from a young woman in good health.

This chain joins TRBV10-2 and TRBJ2-1; 8 bases map to TRBD2. This CDR3 is 15 amino acids long. Germline values: CDR1 WSHSY, CDR2 SAAADI. With 4 bases clipped from V and 4 bases from J, the junction kept 6 bases outside the gene matches. CDR3 sequence reads: CASSVGLGQYNEQFF. The CDR3 coding sequence is TGCGCCAGCAGTGTGGGACTAGGACAGTACAATGAGCAGTTCTTC.

This rearrangement joins TRBV25-1 to TRBJ1-2; D remains unclear. The length of the CDR3 is 11 residues. V was clipped by 4 bases and J by 3 bases, with 3 bases between them. The germline CDR1 and CDR2 sequences are MGHDK and SYGVNS. DNA for the CDR3: TGTGCCAGCAGTGGACACTATGGCTACACCTTC. Translated: CASSGHYGYTF.

V gene TRBV24-1 combines with J gene TRBJ1-2; maybe TRBD1 (5 bases). The germline V gene encodes CDR1 KGHDR and CDR2 SFDVKD. The CDR3 loop spans 24 amino acids. Trimming stripped 3 bases from V and 1 base from J, with 38 bases between. The chain's CDR3 is CATSDPTRDHRNLGVRPHNYGYTF. CDR3 coding DNA: TGTGCCACCAGTGATCCAACCCGGGACCACCGAAACTTGGGGGTAAGGCCCCATAACTATGGCTACACCTTC.

This chain connects TRBV5-5 to TRBJ1-5; no clear D gene. Between the trimmed V and J ends, which lost 0 bases and 2 bases, there was a span of 15 bases. This CDR3 has 17 amino acids. Germline V gives CDR1 SGHKS, CDR2 YYEKEE (reference sequence). The CDR3 region is CASSLAVVGWGNQPQHF. CDR3 bases: TGTGCCAGCAGCTTGGCGGTGGTGGGGTGGGGCAATCAGCCCCAGCATTTT.

The V gene is TRBV6-2 or TRBV6-3, the J gene TRBJ1-5, with 9 bases aligning to TRBD1. There are 16 residues in the CDR3. The V segment lost 6 bases and the J segment 6 bases; nucleotides outside the gene matches: 12. Per the germline V gene, CDR1 is MNHEY and CDR2 is SVGEGT. The CDR3 DNA is TGTGCCAGCAGACAACCGGGACAGGGCTACACTCAGCCCCAGCATTTT. Translated, it gives CASRQPGQGYTQPQHF.